This T cell receptor beta chain was sequenced in a study of metastatic and nonmetastatic thyroid tumors. Background on the study: Patients with malignant and benign thyroid disease provided blood and tumor or nodule tissue, whose repertoires were compared.

Per the study methods: In papillary thyroid cancer, a distant-metastasis classifier was built using CDR3 differences across clinicopathological groups. TCRdb re-called the PCR reads via MiXCR. TCRdb, not the authors, supplied the V and J calls. The data contain about 15,000 clones, around a quarter of them singletons. The CDR3 sequence is 15 residues long. V dropped 2 bases and J dropped 4 bases, with 13 bases sitting between them. Germline loops: CDR1 SGHAT, CDR2 FQNNGV. Thyroid surgery had not been preceded by any treatment in any patient. The V call is TRBV11-2, the J call TRBJ2-3, with D maybe TRBD2 (6 bases). This TCR came from a female donor with papillary thyroid cancer or a benign thyroid nodule (not recorded which). Some clones in this sample may be carry-over from other donors' samples. Sample: tumor tissue. CDR3: CASSLISSDPDTQYF. As DNA, the CDR3 is TGTGCCAGCAGCTTAATATCTAGCGATCCAGATACGCAGTATTTT.